This record looks at one T cell receptor (beta chain) sequence and its context. No fewer than 7 million PBMCs went into each sample. The CDR3 covers 20 residues. Germline V gene data show CDR1 as SGHDN and CDR2 as FVKESK. Then a second PCR, running roughly 7 to 11 cycles, was carried out with a sample-barcoded 5' primer and a J-beta primer mix. TCRdb re-called the 5' RACE reads with MiXCR, one entry per CDR3 protein. Among a few hundred thousand distinct CDR3 sequences listed, 27% were seen once. This entry is derived from a study of blood T cells in healthy people across ages. The sequenced sample consisted of blood. J is TRBJ2-1 and V is TRBV14; unclear D gene. The closer fit of TRBJ2-7 to the DNA end suggests the J call may be wrong. The source of this sequence is a woman in her 70s in good health. CDR3 coding DNA: TGTGCCAGCAGCCAAGACCGATTCTCAGGTTATTTCTCCCAAAACTACGAGCAGTACTTC. Its translation is CASSQDRFSGYFSQNYEQYF.